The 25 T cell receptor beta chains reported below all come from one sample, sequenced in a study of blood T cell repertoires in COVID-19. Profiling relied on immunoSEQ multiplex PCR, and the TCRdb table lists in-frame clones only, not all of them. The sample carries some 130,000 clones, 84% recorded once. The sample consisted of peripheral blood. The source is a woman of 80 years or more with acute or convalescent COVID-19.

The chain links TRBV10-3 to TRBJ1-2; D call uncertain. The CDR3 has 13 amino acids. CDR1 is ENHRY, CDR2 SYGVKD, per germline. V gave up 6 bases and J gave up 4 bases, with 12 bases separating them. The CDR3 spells CAIRRAAPYGYTF. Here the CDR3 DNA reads TGTGCCATCAGGAGGGCGGCGCCCTATGGCTACACCTTC.

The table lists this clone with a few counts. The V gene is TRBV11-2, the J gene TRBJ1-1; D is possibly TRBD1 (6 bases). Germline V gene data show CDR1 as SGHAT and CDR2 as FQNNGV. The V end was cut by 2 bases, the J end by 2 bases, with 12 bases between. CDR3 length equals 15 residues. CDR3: CASSLTGQFNTEAFF. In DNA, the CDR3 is TGTGCCAGCAGCTTAACAGGGCAATTCAACACTGAAGCTTTCTTT. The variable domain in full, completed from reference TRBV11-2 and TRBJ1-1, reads EAGVAQSPRYKIIEKRQSVAFWCNPISGHATLYWYQQILGQGPKLLIQFQNNGVVDDSQLPKDRFSAERLKGVDSTLKIQPAKLEDSAVYLCASSLTGQFNTEAFFGQGTRLTVV.

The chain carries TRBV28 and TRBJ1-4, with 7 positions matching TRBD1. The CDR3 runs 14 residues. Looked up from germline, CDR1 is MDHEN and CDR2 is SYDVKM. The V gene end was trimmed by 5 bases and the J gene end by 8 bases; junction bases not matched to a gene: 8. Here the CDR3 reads CASSLTGIREKLFF. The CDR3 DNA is TGTGCCAGCAGTCTGACAGGGATTAGAGAAAAACTGTTTTTT.

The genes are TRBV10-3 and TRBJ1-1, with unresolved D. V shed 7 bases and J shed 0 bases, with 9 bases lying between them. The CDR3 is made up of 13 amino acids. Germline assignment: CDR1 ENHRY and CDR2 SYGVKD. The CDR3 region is CAIKEGVNTEAFF. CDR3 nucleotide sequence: TGTGCCATCAAGGAGGGCGTGAACACTGAAGCTTTCTTT.

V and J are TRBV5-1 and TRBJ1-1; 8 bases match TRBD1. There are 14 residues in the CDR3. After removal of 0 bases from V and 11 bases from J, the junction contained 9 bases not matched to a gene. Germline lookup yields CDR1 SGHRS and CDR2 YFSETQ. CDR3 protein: CASSLDPQGEMAFF. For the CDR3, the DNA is TGCGCCAGCAGCTTGGACCCACAGGGGGAGATGGCTTTCTTT.

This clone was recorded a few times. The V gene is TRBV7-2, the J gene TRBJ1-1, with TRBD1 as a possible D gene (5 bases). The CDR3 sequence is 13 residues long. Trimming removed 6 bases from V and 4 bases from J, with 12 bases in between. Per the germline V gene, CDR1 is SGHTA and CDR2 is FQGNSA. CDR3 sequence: CASRYSGVTEAFF. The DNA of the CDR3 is TGTGCCAGCAGATATTCGGGGGTCACTGAAGCTTTCTTT.

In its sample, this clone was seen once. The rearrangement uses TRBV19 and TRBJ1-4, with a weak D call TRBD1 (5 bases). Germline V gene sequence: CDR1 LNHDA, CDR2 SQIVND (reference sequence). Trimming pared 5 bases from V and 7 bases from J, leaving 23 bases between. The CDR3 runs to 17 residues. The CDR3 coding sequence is TGTGCCAGTAGTCCCACCCGTGAACAGGTTTCGCGTGAAAAACTGTTTTTT. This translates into CASSPTREQVSREKLFF.

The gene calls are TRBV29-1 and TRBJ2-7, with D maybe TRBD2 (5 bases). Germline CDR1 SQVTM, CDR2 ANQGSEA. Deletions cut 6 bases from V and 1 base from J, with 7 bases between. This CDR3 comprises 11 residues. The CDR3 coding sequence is TGCAGCGTAGAGGGTTCCTACGAGCAGTACTTC. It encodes CSVEGSYEQYF.

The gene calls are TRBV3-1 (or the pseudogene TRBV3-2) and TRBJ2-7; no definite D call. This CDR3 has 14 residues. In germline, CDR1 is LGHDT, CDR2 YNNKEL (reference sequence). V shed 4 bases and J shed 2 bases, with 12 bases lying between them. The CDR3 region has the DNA TGTGCCAGCAGCCCCTTTACTCTACCCTACGAGCAGTACTTC. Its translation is CASSPFTLPYEQYF.

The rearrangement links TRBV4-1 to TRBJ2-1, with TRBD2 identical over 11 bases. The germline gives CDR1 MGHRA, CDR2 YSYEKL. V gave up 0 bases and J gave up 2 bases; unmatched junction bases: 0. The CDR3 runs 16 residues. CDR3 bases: TGCGCCAGCAGCCAAGAGACTAGCGGGGCCTACAATGAGCAGTTCTTC. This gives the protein CASSQETSGAYNEQFF.

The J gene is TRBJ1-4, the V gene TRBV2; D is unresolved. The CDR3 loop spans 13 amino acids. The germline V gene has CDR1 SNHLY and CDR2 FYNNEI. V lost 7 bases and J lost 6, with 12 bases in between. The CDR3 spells CASTRNEHEKLFF. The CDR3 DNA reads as TGTGCCAGCACCAGGAACGAACATGAAAAACTGTTTTTT.

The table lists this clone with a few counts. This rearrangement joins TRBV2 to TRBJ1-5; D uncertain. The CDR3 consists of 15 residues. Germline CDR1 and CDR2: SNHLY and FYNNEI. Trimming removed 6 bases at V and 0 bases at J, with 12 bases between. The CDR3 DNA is TGTGCCAGCAGCGAGCAGAGGTATAGCAATCAGCCCCAGCATTTT. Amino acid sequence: CASSEQRYSNQPQHF. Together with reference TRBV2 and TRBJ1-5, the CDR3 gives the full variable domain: EPEVTQTPSHQVTQMGQEVILRCVPISNHLYFYWYRQILGQKVEFLVSFYNNEISEKSEIFDDQFSVERPDGSNFTLKIRSTKLEDSAMYFCASSEQRYSNQPQHFGDGTRLSIL.

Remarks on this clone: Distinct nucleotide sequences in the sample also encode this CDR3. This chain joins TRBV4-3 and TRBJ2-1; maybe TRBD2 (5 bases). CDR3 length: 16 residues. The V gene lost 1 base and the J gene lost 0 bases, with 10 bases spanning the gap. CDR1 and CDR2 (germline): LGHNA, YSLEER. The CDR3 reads CASSQGRRSSYNEQFF. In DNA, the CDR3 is TGCGCCAGCAGCCAAGGTCGGAGGAGCTCCTACAATGAGCAGTTCTTC.

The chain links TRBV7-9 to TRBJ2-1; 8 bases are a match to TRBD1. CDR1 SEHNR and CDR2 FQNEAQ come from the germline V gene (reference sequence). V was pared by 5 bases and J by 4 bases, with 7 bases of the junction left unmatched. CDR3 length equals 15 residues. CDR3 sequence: CASSKEGQAYNEQFF. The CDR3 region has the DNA TGTGCCAGCAGCAAAGAGGGACAGGCGTACAATGAGCAGTTCTTC.

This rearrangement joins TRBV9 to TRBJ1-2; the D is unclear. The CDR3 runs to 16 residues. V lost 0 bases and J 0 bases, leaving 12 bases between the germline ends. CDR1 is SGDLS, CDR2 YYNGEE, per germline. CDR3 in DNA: TGTGCCAGCAGCGTAGGACTAGCGGGGACTAACTATGGCTACACCTTC. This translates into CASSVGLAGTNYGYTF.

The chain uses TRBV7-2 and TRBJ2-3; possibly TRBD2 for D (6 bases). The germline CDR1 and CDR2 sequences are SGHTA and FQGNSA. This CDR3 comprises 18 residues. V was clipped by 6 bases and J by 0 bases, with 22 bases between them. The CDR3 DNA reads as TGTGCCAGCAGTCTCACGGGGACTCCGGCGTTAAGCACAGATACGCAGTATTTT. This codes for CASSLTGTPALSTDTQYF.

For the CDR3, the DNA is TGTGCCAGCAGCCGCCAGGGGGCTGGCAATCAGCCCCAGCATTTT. Its protein is CASSRQGAGNQPQHF. V gene TRBV7-9 combines with J gene TRBJ1-5; 8 bases match TRBD1. The germline gives CDR1 SEHNR, CDR2 FQNEAQ (reference sequence). This CDR3 spans 15 amino acids. The junction had 5 bases not matched to a gene; V was cut back by 5 bases and J by 2 bases.

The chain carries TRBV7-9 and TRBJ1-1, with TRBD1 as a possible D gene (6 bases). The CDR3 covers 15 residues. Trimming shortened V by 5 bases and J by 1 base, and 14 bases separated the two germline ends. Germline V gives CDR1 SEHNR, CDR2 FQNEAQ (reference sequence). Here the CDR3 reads CASSRWTEGNTEAFF. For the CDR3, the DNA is TGTGCCAGCAGCCGTTGGACAGAGGGGAACACTGAAGCTTTCTTT.

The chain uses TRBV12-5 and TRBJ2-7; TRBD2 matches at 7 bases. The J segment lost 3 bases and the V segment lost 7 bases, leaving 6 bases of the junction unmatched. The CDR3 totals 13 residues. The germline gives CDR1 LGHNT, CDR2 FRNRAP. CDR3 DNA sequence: TGTGCTAGTGAGGCTCGCGGGAGCTACGAGCAGTACTTC. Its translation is CASEARGSYEQYF.

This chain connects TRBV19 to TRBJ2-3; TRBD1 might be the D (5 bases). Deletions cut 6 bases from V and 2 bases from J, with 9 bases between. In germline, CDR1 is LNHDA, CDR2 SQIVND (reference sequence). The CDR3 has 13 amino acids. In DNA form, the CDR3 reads TGTGCCAGTAGACCGGACACCACAGATACGCAGTATTTT. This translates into CASRPDTTDTQYF.

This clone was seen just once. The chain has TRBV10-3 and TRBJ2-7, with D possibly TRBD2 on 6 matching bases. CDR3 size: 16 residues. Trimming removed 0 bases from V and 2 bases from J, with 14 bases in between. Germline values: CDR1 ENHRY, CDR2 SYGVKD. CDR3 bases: TGTGCCATCAGTGAGTCAAGGCTAGCGAGGCCCTACGAGCAGTACTTC. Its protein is CAISESRLARPYEQYF.

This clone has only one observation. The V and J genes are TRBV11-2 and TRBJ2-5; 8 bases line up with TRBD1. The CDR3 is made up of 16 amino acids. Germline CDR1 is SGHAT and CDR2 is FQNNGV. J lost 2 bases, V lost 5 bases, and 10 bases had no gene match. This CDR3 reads CASSARTGGAQETQYF. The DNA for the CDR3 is TGTGCCAGCAGCGCCCGAACAGGGGGTGCACAAGAGACCCAGTACTTC.

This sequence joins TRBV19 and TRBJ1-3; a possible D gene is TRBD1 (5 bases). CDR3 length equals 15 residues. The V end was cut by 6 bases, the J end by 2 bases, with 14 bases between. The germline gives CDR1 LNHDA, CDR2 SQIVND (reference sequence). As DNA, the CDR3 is TGTGCCAGTAGCCCCCGTTGGGGGGCTGGAAACACCATATATTTT. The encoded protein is CASSPRWGAGNTIYF.

The CDR3 DNA is TGTGCCAGCAGCCCACCTAGGAAGCTCTCCTACAATGAGCAGTTCTTC. It is translated as CASSPPRKLSYNEQFF. The rearrangement joins TRBV7-2 to TRBJ2-1; D unresolved. CDR1 is SGHTA and CDR2 is FQGNSA in the germline V gene. CDR3 size: 16 residues. V was clipped by 5 bases and J by 0 bases, with 14 bases between them.

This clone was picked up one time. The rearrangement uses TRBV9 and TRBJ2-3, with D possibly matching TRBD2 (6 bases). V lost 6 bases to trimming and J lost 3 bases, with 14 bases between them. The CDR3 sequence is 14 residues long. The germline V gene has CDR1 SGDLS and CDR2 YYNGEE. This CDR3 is CASNLGGSTDTQYF. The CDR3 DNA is TGTGCCAGCAACCTAGGAGGGTCAACAGATACGCAGTATTTT.